This entry describes one T cell receptor (beta chain). Its matching antigen is unknown. The CDR3 covers 12 residues. Germline V CDR1 and CDR2: SGHRS, YFSETQ. Trimming cost V 6 bases and J 5 bases, with 12 bases left between them. These data come from a study of blood T cells in healthy people across ages. Study-wide findings and caveats: Naive T cell percentage strongly correlated with TCR beta diversity. Long-lived donors carried more naive CD4+ cells and greater diversity than aged donors. Per million T cells, TCR beta diversity dropped about linearly as age rose.

It was with a sample-barcoded 5' primer and a J-beta primer mix that a second PCR of about 6 to 11 cycles was run. Template switching added a 12-random-nucleotide identifier to every cDNA molecule. TCRdb re-called the 5' RACE reads through MiXCR, storing one row per CDR3 protein. Found here are about 1.8 million distinct CDR3 sequences, approximately 50% of them singletons; the top ten hold around 2.1%. The sequence came from a woman aged 40 to 50 in good health. The sequencing input was blood. The chain combines TRBV5-1 with TRBJ2-7; D is possibly TRBD1 (6 bases). For the CDR3, the DNA is TGCGCCAGCAAGGGCAGGGGTAACGAGCAGTACTTC. Its protein product is CASKGRGNEQYF.